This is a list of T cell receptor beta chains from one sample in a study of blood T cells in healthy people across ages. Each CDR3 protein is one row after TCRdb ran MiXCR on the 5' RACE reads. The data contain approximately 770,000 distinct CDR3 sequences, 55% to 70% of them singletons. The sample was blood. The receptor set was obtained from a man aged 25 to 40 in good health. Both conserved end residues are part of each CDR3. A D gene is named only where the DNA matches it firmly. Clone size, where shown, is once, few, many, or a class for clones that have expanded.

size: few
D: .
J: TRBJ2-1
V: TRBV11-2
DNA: TGTGCCAGCAGCCAGGGGCCTCCGGAGTACAATGAGCAGTTCTTC
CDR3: CASSQGPPEYNEQFF

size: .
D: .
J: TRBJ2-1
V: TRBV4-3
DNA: TGCGCCAGCAGCGAAGGATCGATCGCGTCAGAGACCCAGTTCTTC
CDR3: CASSEGSIASETQFF

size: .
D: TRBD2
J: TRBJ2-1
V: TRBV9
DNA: TGTGCCAGCAGCGCAAGCGGGAGGGCCTTCGATGAGCAGTTCTTC
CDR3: CASSASGRAFDEQFF

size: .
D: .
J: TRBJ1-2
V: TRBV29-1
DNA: TGCAGCGCCGCGCTCGAAGGAGAGGGCTACACCTTC
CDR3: CSAALEGEGYTF

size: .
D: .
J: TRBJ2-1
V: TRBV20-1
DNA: TGCAGTGCTAGCGAGGAGGGGAGCTCCTACAATGAGCAGTTCTTC
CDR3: CSASEEGSSYNEQFF

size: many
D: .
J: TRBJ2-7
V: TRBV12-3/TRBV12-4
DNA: TGTGCCAGCTCAAGGCCGACCTACGAGCAGTACTTC
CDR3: CASSRPTYEQYF

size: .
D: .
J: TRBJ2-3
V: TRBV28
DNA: TGTGCCAGCGGAGGGTTTGGTCCAGATACGCAGTATTTT
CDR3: CASGGFGPDTQYF

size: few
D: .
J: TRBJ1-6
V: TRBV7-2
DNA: TGTGCCAGCAGCCCCCTAGCTTCAGGGGCAAATTCACCCCTCCACTTT
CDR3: CASSPLASGANSPLHF

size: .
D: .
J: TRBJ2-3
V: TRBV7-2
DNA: TGTGCCAGCAGCTTTGTTAGCGGCCTTGACACAGATACGCAGTATTTT
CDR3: CASSFVSGLDTDTQYF

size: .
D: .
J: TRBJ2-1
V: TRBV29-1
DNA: TGCAGCGTTGAAGACCCCCCCAGGGCCACAAGTTACAATGAGCAGTTCTTC
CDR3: CSVEDPPRATSYNEQFF

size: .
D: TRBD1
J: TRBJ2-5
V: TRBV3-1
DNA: TGTGCCAGCAGACAGGGGACAGAGACCCAGTACTTC
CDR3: CASRQGTETQYF

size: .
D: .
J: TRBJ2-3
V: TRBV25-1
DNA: TGTGCCAGCGAACCTGCAAGGAGGGAGTCTAGCACAGATACGCAGTATTTT
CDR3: CASEPARRESSTDTQYF

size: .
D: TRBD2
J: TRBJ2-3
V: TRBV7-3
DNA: TGTGCCAGCAGCTCCCTCACTAGCGGGAGAGGGGATACGCAGTATTTT
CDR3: CASSSLTSGRGDTQYF

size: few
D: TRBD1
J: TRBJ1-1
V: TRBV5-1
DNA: TGTGCCAGCAGTCTTGGACAGGGAAGTAACACTGAAGCTTTCTTT
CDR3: CASSLGQGSNTEAFF

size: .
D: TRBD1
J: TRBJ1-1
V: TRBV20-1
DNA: TGCAGTGCTACCGACAGGGGCGCAAACACTGAAGCTTTCTTT
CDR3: CSATDRGANTEAFF

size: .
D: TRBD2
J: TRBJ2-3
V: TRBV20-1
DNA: TGCAGTGCTAGAGGAGGGGGACTAGCGGGGACTTCATACACAGATACGCAGTATTTT
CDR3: CSARGGGLAGTSYTDTQYF

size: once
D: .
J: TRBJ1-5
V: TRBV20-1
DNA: TGCAGTGCTAGAGAACAAACAGGTCAGCCCCAGCATTTT
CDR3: CSAREQTGQPQHF

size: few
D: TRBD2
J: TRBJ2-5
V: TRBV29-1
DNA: TGCAGCGTCTTCGGGGGACTAGCGGGATCCCCACGGGTAGACAATGAGCAGTACTTC
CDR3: CSVFGGLAGSPRVDNEQYF

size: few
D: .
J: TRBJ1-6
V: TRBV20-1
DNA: TGCAGTCCCGGACCGTTCTCCTATAATTCACCCCTCCACTTT
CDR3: CSPGPFSYNSPLHF

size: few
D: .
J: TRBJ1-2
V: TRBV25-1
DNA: TGTGCCAGCAGTCGGGCGGGTTTGGAAGGCTACACCTTC
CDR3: CASSRAGLEGYTF

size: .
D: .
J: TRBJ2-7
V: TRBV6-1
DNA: TGTGCCAGCAGTACGATTCAGAAACAGACGGCGGAACCGGAGCAGTACTTC
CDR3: CASSTIQKQTAEPEQYF

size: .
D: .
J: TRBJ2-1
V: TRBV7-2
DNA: TGTGCCAGCAGCCCTCGGAGGAGGCATTACAATGAGCGGTTCTTC
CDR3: CASSPRRRHYNERFF

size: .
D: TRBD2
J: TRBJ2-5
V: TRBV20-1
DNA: TGCAGTGCTAGGATTGCTAGCGGGATTCAAGAGACCCAGTACTTC
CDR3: CSARIASGIQETQYF

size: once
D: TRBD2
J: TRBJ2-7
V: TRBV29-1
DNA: TGCAGCGTTGCTCTTATAGCGGGAGAGAGCGGCGAGCAGTACTTC
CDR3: CSVALIAGESGEQYF

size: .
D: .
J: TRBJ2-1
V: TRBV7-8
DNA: TGTGCCAGCAGCTTAGGTTCGTACCTCTACAATGAGCAGTTCTTC
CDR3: CASSLGSYLYNEQFF

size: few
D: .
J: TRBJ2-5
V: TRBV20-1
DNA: TGCAGTGCCCTGCTCGACACACTCAATGAGCAGTACTTC
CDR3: CSALLDTLNEQYF

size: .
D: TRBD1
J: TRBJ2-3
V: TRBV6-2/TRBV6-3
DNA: TGTGCCAGCACCTCCCGACAGTTAGGGGGCCTCACAGATACGCAGTATTTT
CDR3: CASTSRQLGGLTDTQYF

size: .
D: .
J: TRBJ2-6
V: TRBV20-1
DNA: TGCAGTGCTACCAGGGGCGGGGGATCTGGGGCCAACGTCCTGACTTTC
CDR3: CSATRGGGSGANVLTF

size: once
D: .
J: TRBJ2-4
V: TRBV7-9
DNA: TGTGCCAGCAGCCCCGGTGGCACCATCCAGTACTTC
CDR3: CASSPGGTIQYF

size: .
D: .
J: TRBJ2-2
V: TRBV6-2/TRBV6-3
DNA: TGTGCCAGCAGTTACCAACTCGGGGACACCGGGGAGCTGTTTTTT
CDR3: CASSYQLGDTGELFF